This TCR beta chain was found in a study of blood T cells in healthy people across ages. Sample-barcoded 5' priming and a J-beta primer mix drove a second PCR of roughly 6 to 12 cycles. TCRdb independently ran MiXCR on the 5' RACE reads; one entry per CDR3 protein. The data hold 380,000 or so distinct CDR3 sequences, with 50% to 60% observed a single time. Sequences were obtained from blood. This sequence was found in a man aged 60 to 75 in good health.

The chain's CDR3 is CASSQDLIAGGYYEQYF. CDR3 coding DNA: TGCGCCAGCAGCCAAGATCTGATAGCGGGAGGATACTACGAGCAGTACTTC. The chain uses TRBV4-3 and TRBJ2-5; 10 bases fit TRBD2. The J call may be in error: the DNA end matches TRBJ2-7 better. The CDR3 is made up of 17 amino acids. CDR1 is LGHNA, CDR2 YSLEER, per germline.